This T cell receptor beta chain was profiled in a study of control samples from healthy donors and cancer patients. TCRdb's copy holds only in-frame clones and misses some; the assay was immunoSEQ multiplex PCR. The repertoire holds approximately 150,000 clones, with 80% to 95% as singletons. Per germline, CDR1 LNHDA and CDR2 SQIVND (reference sequence). Losses at the gene ends were 3 bases for V and 10 bases for J; bases not matched to a gene: 5. CDR3 length equals 12 residues. The origin of this receptor is a woman in her twenties or thirties in good health. Sequencing used blood. This chain connects TRBV19 to TRBJ1-1; 7 bases are shared with TRBD1. The CDR3 DNA follows: TGTGCCAGTAGTATGACAGGGTTGGCAGCTTTCTTT. As protein: CASSMTGLAAFF.